These 27 T cell receptor beta chains were sequenced from one sample in a study of T cell repertoires in cytomegalovirus infection. Each CDR3 protein gets one entry after TCRdb re-called the reads with MiXCR. The table records 400,000 or so distinct CDR3 sequences, around 18% of them present only once. The specimen sequenced was PBMCs. The receptors stem from a human donor in good health (CMV status not recorded). Some clones in this sample may be carry-over from other donors' samples.

To note about this clonotype: At one end, the junction sequence differs from germline, possibly due to a read error. The rearrangement links TRBV18 to TRBJ1-5; 9 bases line up with TRBD1. Germline CDR1 reads KGHSH; CDR2 reads LQKENI. This CDR3 has 15 amino acids. CDR3 coding DNA: TGTGCCAGCTCACCAGGGACAGGGAGCAGTCAGCCCCAGCATTTT. Translation: CASSPGTGSSQPQHF.

This clonotype was found many times. The chain couples TRBV7-2 to TRBJ2-3, with a tentative D call TRBD1 (6 bases). V lost 6 bases, J lost 6 bases, and 16 bases lay in between. Germline V gene lookup returns CDR1 SGHTA and CDR2 FQGNSA. The CDR3 has 14 amino acids. Written as DNA, the CDR3 is TGTGCCAGCAGTAGTTCTCTGGGGGCGGATACGCAGTATTTT. It is translated as CASSSSLGADTQYF.

The chain has TRBV15 and TRBJ1-4; D gene uncertain. CDR1 is LNHNV and CDR2 is YYDKDF in the germline V gene (reference sequence). Trimming stripped 5 bases from V and 8 bases from J, with 9 bases between. The CDR3 runs to 12 residues. CDR3 in DNA: TGTGCCACCAGCCCCAGACGCGAAAAACTGTTTTTT. Amino acid sequence: CATSPRREKLFF.

This clonotype was detected only a few times. The V gene is TRBV7-2, the J gene TRBJ1-5; D ambiguous. The germline gives CDR1 SGHTA, CDR2 FQGNSA. V lost 1 base and J 7 bases, leaving 14 bases between the germline ends. The CDR3 contains 15 residues. The CDR3 coding sequence is TGTGCCAGCAGCTTAGGGGGAGGAGGCGGCCAGCCCCAGCATTTT. It encodes CASSLGGGGGQPQHF.

This clonotype was seen only a few times. The rearrangement links TRBV20-1 to TRBJ2-3, with TRBD2 identical over 7 bases. The V segment lost 8 bases and the J segment 5 bases; nucleotides outside the gene matches: 4. Germline loops: CDR1 DFQATT, CDR2 SNEGSKA (reference sequence). This CDR3 comprises 11 residues. The CDR3 protein is CSPRGVDTQYF. CDR3 in DNA: TGCAGTCCCCGGGGGGTAGATACGCAGTATTTT.

As concerns this clonotype: A read error may explain this, as a much larger clone is one base away. The genes are TRBV10-3 and TRBJ2-1, with TRBD1 identical over 9 bases. This CDR3 has 18 residues. CDR1 is ENHRY, CDR2 SYGVKD, per germline. CDR3 sequence: CAISVRTGEAITYSEQFF. CDR3 nucleotide sequence: TGTGCCATCAGTGTAAGGACAGGGGAGGCTATTACCTACAGTGAGCAGTTCTTC.

In this sample, this clonotype turned up a few times. The chain links TRBV10-3 to TRBJ2-7, with D uncertain. The CDR3 length is 13 residues. Looked up from germline, CDR1 is ENHRY and CDR2 is SYGVKD. V was shortened by 3 bases and J by 3 bases, with 9 bases between the two germline ends. The chain's CDR3 is CAISDTLGYEQYF. The CDR3 DNA reads TGTGCCATCAGTGACACCCTGGGCTACGAGCAGTACTTC.

The table lists this clonotype with many counts. The V gene is TRBV7-2, the J gene TRBJ2-7; possibly TRBD1 or TRBD2 for D (7 bases each). From germline, CDR1 is SGHTA and CDR2 FQGNSA. V lost 4 bases to trimming and J lost 7 bases, with 17 bases between them. The CDR3 sequence is 14 residues long. CDR3 bases: TGTGCCAGCAGCTCCGGACTAGGGGGCAAGGAGCAGTACTTC. The encoded protein is CASSSGLGGKEQYF.

This clonotype was counted at least ten times. J is TRBJ1-1 and V is TRBV7-8; D might be TRBD1 (5 bases). Trimming stripped 4 bases from V and 1 base from J, with 13 bases between. The CDR3 extends over 15 amino acids. CDR1 is SGHVS and CDR2 is FQNEAQ in the germline V gene. CDR3 bases: TGTGCCAGCAGCTCACGGGACCAAGGGAACACTGAAGCTTTCTTT. Amino acids: CASSSRDQGNTEAFF.

The rearrangement joins TRBV5-1 to TRBJ2-5; possibly TRBD1 for D (5 bases). The CDR3 has 15 residues. Germline CDR1 SGHRS, CDR2 YFSETQ. V lost 4 bases and J lost 5, with 18 bases in between. The CDR3 protein is CASSPRAGPLETQYF. The DNA for the CDR3 is TGCGCCAGCAGCCCCAGGGCAGGGCCCTTGGAGACCCAGTACTTC.

The chain uses TRBV5-4 and TRBJ1-2; 8 bases align to TRBD1. This CDR3 is 14 amino acids long. The J segment lost 8 bases and the V segment lost 4 bases, leaving 10 bases of the junction unmatched. The germline gives CDR1 SGHNT, CDR2 YYREEE (reference sequence). The CDR3 loop reads CASSRKTGEEGYTF. CDR3 bases: TGTGCCAGCAGCCGCAAGACAGGGGAAGAAGGCTACACCTTC.

The sample holds many counts of this clonotype. The rearrangement uses TRBV7-2 and TRBJ2-7; possibly TRBD2 for D (5 bases). V lost 2 bases and J lost 8, with 10 bases in between. This CDR3 comprises 12 residues. CDR1 and CDR2 from the germline V gene are SGHTA and FQGNSA. CDR3 in amino acids: CASSLSGPKQYF. CDR3 DNA: TGTGCCAGCAGCTTAAGCGGCCCCAAGCAGTACTTC.

Many counts were recorded for this clonotype. The V gene is TRBV7-8, the J gene TRBJ2-1, with D perhaps matching TRBD1 or TRBD2 (6 bases each). Looked up from germline, CDR1 is SGHVS and CDR2 is FQNEAQ. The CDR3 runs 16 residues. V shed 4 bases and J shed 2 bases, with 15 bases lying between them. CDR3 loop: CASSYVGGVTYNEQFF. The CDR3 DNA sequence: TGTGCCAGCAGCTATGTGGGGGGCGTCACCTACAATGAGCAGTTCTTC. Looking up the rest from reference TRBV7-8 and TRBJ2-1 gives the full variable domain: GAGVSQSPRYKVAKRGQDVALRCDPISGHVSLFWYQQALGQGPEFLTYFQNEAQLDKSGLPSDRFFAERPEGSVSTLKIQRTQQEDSAVYLCASSYVGGVTYNEQFFGPGTRLTVL.

This clonotype showed up many times. The chain is built from TRBV7-6 and TRBJ2-1, with 12 positions matching TRBD2. From germline, CDR1 is SGHVS and CDR2 FNYEAQ. CDR3 length: 15 amino acids. Losses at the gene ends were 5 bases for V and 3 bases for J; bases not matched to a gene: 2. CDR3 nucleotides: TGTGCCAGCAGCCCTAGCGGGAGGGGCTACAATGAGCAGTTCTTC. The encoded protein is CASSPSGRGYNEQFF.

The rearrangement joins TRBV29-1 to TRBJ1-4, with D unresolved. The CDR3 covers 13 residues. V lost 7 bases and J lost 8, with 17 bases in between. Germline CDR1 is SQVTM and CDR2 is ANQGSEA. Written as DNA, the CDR3 is TGCAGCGCCGCCCCGGTGGGGAGGGAAAAACTGTTTTTT. Translating it yields CSAAPVGREKLFF.

The rearrangement links TRBV7-9 to TRBJ1-3; D is unresolved. The V end was cut by 3 bases, the J end by 5 bases, with 8 bases between. The CDR3 is 13 amino acids. From germline, CDR1 is SEHNR and CDR2 FQNEAQ (reference sequence). CDR3 sequence: CASSLVRRNTIYF. CDR3 DNA: TGTGCCAGCAGCTTGGTCAGGCGAAACACCATATATTTT.

The J gene is TRBJ1-1, the V gene TRBV6-6; the D gene is possibly TRBD1 (6 bases). Per the germline V gene, CDR1 is MNHNY and CDR2 is SVGAGI (reference sequence). The CDR3 spans 14 residues. V was trimmed by 6 bases and J by 4 bases, leaving 15 bases between them. The CDR3 protein is CASSPGGARTEAFF. The CDR3 nucleotides read TGTGCCAGCAGCCCTGGGGGGGCCCGCACTGAAGCTTTCTTT.

This chain uses TRBV20-1 with TRBJ2-3; 11 bases line up with TRBD2. J lost 4 bases, V lost 1 base, and 7 bases had no gene match. CDR3 length: 16 amino acids. From germline, CDR1 is DFQATT and CDR2 SNEGSKA (reference sequence). The CDR3 protein is CSARADLAGGSDTQYF. CDR3 DNA sequence: TGCAGTGCTAGAGCCGACTTAGCGGGAGGGTCAGATACGCAGTATTTT.

The chain is built from TRBV7-9 and TRBJ1-5; D gene ambiguous. The CDR3 is made up of 12 amino acids. Per germline, CDR1 SEHNR and CDR2 FQNEAQ (reference sequence). The V gene lost 8 bases and the J gene lost 1 base, with 6 bases spanning the gap. This chain's CDR3 is CASSASNQPQHF. CDR3 DNA sequence: TGTGCCAGCTCGGCAAGCAATCAGCCCCAGCATTTT.

Ten or more counts support this clonotype. As DNA, the CDR3 is TGTGCCAGCAGCTTGGAGTTAATGAACACTGAAGCTTTCTTT. Translating gives CASSLELMNTEAFF. The chain couples TRBV5-4 to TRBJ1-1; D is unclear. Germline V CDR1 and CDR2: SGHNT, YYREEE (reference sequence). Trimming took 0 bases from V and 0 from J, leaving 6 bases between them. This CDR3 is built from 14 residues.

The CDR3 nucleotides read TGTGCCTTGAAACAGGATAGCACAGATACGCAGTATTTT. It translates to CALKQDSTDTQYF. V and J are TRBV10-3 and TRBJ2-3; possible D gene TRBD1, 5 bases. The V end was cut by 11 bases, the J end by 0 bases, with 12 bases between. Germline-derived CDR1 and CDR2 are ENHRY and SYGVKD. The length of the CDR3 is 13 residues.

To note about this clonotype: A read error may explain this, as a much larger clone is one base away. In DNA form, the CDR3 reads TGTGCCAGCAGCTTAGCTGTAGGGAATTCACCCCTCCACTTT. It codes for CASSLAVGNSPLHF. J is TRBJ1-6 and V is TRBV7-8; no reliable D call. Looked up from germline, CDR1 is SGHVS and CDR2 is FQNEAQ. This CDR3 comprises 14 residues. Between the trimmed V and J ends, which lost 0 bases and 7 bases, there was a span of 7 bases.

The gene calls are TRBV29-1 and TRBJ2-7; D possibly uses TRBD1 or TRBD2 (8 bases each). V was clipped by 5 bases and J by 3 bases, with 23 bases between them. The CDR3 is made up of 16 amino acids. Germline-derived CDR1 and CDR2 are SQVTM and ANQGSEA. This chain's CDR3 is CSVLFGGGTGFYEQYF. The CDR3 coding sequence is TGCAGCGTTTTATTTGGCGGGGGGACAGGATTCTACGAGCAGTACTTC.

The chain employs TRBV2 and TRBJ2-1, with 7 positions matching TRBD1. This CDR3 comprises 15 residues. CDR1 is SNHLY, CDR2 FYNNEI, per germline. Unmatched junction bases numbered 16, after V lost 8 bases and J lost 9 bases. In DNA form, the CDR3 reads TGTGCCAGCCGATCGGCGACAGGGTTGTATATTGAGCAGTTCTTC. It encodes CASRSATGLYIEQFF. The variable domain in full, with the rest retrieved from reference TRBV2 and TRBJ2-1, is EPEVTQTPSHQVTQMGQEVILRCVPISNHLYFYWYRQILGQKVEFLVSFYNNEISEKSEIFDDQFSVERPDGSNFTLKIRSTKLEDSAMYFCASRSATGLYIEQFFGPGTRLTVL.

This clonotype has just a few counts. V and J are TRBV7-2 and TRBJ2-7; 7 bases agree with TRBD1. The V gene's germline CDR1 is SGHTA and CDR2 FQGNSA. The CDR3 covers 14 residues. V shed 6 bases, J shed 3 bases, and the junction held 8 bases outside the gene matches. CDR3 loop: CASRRTGGFYEQYF. The CDR3 DNA is TGTGCCAGCAGGCGGACAGGAGGTTTCTACGAGCAGTACTTC.

The chain couples TRBV11-2 to TRBJ1-1; D gene uncertain. The ends were cut back, 1 base at V and 11 bases at J, with 14 bases in the middle. Germline CDR1 reads SGHAT; CDR2 reads FQNNGV. CDR3 length: 13 residues. CDR3: CASSLVSGRGAFF. In DNA form, the CDR3 reads TGTGCCAGCAGCTTAGTTTCGGGCCGAGGGGCTTTCTTT.

This clonotype turned up a few times. The rearrangement uses TRBV4-2 and TRBJ1-4; D is undetermined. Between the trimmed V and J ends, which lost 2 bases and 8 bases, there was a span of 18 bases. The length of the CDR3 is 16 residues. Germline CDR1 is LGHNA and CDR2 is YNFKEQ. The CDR3 coding sequence is TGTGCCAGCAGCCAACAAGTGGGGTCCGGGGAAGAAAAACTGTTTTTT. It codes for CASSQQVGSGEEKLFF.